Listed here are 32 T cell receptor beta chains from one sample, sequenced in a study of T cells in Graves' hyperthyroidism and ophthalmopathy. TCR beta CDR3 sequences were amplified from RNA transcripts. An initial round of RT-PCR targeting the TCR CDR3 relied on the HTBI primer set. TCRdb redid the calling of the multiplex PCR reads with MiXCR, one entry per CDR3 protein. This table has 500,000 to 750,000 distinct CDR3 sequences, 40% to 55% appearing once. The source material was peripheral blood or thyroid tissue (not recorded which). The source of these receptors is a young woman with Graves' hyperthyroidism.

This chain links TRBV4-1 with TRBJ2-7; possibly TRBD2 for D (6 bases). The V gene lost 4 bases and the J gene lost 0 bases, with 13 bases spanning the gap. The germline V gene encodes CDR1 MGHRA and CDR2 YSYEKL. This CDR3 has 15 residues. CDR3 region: CASSPPGDFSYEQYF. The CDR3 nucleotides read TGCGCCAGCAGCCCCCCCGGGGACTTCTCCTACGAGCAGTACTTC.

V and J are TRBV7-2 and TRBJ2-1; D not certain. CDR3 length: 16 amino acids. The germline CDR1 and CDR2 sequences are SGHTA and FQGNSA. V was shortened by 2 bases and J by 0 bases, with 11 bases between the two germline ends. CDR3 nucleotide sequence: TGTGCCAGCAGCTTATGGGTCACGAGCTCCTACAATGAGCAGTTCTTC. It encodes CASSLWVTSSYNEQFF.

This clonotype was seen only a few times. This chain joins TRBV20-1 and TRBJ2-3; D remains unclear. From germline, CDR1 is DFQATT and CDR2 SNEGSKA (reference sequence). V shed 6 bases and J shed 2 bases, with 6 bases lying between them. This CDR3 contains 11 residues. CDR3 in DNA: TGCAGTGCCGGACCCACAGATACGCAGTATTTT. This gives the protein CSAGPTDTQYF.

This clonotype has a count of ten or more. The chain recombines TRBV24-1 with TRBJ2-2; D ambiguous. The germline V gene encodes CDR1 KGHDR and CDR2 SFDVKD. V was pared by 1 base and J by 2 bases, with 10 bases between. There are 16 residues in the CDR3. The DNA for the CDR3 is TGTGCCACCAGTGATTTAAGAGCTGGAAACACCGGGGAGCTGTTTTTT. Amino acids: CATSDLRAGNTGELFF.

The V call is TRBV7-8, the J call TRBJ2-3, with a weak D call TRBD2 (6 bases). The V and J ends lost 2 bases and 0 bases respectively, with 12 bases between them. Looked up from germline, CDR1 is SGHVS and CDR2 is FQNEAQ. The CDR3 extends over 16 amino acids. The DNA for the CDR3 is TGTGCCAGCAGCTTAATGATAGCGGCTAGCACAGATACGCAGTATTTT. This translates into CASSLMIAASTDTQYF.

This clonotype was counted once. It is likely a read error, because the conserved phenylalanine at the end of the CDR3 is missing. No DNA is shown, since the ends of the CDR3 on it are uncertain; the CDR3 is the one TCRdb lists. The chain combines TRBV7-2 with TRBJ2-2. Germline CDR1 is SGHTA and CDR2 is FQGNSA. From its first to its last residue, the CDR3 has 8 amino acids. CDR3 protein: CASSLAGL.

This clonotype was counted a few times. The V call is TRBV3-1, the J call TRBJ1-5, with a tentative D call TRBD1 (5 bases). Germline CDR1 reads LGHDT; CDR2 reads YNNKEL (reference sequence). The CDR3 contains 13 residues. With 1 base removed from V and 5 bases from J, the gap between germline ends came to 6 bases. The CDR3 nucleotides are TGTGCCAGCAGCCAAGGACAGTATCAGCCCCAGCATTTT. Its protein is CASSQGQYQPQHF.

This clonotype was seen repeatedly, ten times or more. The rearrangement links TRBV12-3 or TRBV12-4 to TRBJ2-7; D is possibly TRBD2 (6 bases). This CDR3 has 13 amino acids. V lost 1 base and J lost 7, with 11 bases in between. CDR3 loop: CASSLGRAGEQYF. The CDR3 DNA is TGTGCCAGCAGTTTAGGCAGGGCGGGAGAGCAGTACTTC.

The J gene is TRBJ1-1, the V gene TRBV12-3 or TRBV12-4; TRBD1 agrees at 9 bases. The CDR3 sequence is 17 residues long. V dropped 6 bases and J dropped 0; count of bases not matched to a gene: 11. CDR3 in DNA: TGTGCCAGCAGAGATTCGCCGGGACAGGGAATGAACACTGAAGCTTTCTTT. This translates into CASRDSPGQGMNTEAFF.

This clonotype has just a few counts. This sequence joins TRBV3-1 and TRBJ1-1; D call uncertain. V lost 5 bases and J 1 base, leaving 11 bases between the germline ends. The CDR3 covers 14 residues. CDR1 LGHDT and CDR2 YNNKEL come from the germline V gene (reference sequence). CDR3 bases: TGTGCCAGCAGCGAACGTGGCGGGAACACTGAAGCTTTCTTT. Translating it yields CASSERGGNTEAFF.

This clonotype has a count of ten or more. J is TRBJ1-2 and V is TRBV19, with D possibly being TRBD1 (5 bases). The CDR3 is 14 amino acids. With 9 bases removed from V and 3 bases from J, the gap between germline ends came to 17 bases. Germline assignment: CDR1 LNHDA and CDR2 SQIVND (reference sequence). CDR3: CASKMGQGDYGYTF. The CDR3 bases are TGTGCCAGCAAAATGGGGCAGGGAGACTATGGCTACACCTTC.

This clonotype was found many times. The DNA for the CDR3 is TGTGCCAGCAGGGTAACTCCCCTTCTTTGGACAGGGAAAGGCTACACCTTC. It translates to CASRVTPLLWTGKGYTF. The chain combines TRBV2 with TRBJ1-2; 8 positions match TRBD1. V lost 6 bases, J lost 8 bases, and 20 bases stayed unmatched. The CDR3 consists of 17 residues. Germline CDR1 and CDR2: SNHLY and FYNNEI. Full variable domain (remainder filled in from reference TRBV2 and TRBJ1-2): EPEVTQTPSHQVTQMGQEVILRCVPISNHLYFYWYRQILGQKVEFLVSFYNNEISEKSEIFDDQFSVERPDGSNFTLKIRSTKLEDSAMYFCASRVTPLLWTGKGYTFGSGTRLTVV.

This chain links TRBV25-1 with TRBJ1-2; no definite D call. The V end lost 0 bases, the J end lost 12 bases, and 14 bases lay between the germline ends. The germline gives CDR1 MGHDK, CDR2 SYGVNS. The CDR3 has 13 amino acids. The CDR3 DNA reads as TGTGCCAGCAGTGAATATGGGATCTCTGGAAACACCTTC. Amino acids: CASSEYGISGNTF.

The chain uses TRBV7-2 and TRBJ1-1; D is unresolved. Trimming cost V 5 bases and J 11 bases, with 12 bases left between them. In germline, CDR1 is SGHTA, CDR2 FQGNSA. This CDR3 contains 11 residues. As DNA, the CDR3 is TGTGCCAGCAGCAGCGCGGGCGCTGCTTTCTTT. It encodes CASSSAGAAFF.

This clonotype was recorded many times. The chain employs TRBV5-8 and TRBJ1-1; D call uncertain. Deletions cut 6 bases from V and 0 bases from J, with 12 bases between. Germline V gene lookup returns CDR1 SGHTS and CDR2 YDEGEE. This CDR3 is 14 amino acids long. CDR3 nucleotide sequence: TGTGCCAGCAAGGACCATGGGATGAACACTGAAGCTTTCTTT. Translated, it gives CASKDHGMNTEAFF.

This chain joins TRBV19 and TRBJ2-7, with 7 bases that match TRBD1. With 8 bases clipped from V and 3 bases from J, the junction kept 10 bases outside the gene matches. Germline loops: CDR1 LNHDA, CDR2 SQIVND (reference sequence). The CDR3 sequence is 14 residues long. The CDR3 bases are TGTGCCAGTGGAACCCGGGACAGAGACTACGAGCAGTACTTC. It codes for CASGTRDRDYEQYF.

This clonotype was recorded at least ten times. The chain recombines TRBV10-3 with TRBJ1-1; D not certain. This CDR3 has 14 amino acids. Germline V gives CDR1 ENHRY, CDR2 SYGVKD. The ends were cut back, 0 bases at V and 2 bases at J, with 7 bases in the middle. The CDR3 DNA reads TGTGCCATCAGTGAGTCGATGACTAACACTGAAGCTTTCTTT. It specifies CAISESMTNTEAFF.

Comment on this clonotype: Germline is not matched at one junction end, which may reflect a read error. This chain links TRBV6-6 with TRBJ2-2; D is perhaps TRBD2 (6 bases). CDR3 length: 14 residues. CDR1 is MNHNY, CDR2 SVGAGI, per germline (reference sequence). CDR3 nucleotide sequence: TGTGCCAGCACCTCCGGAGGGCTCACCGGGGAGCCGTTTTTT. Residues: CASTSGGLTGEPFF.

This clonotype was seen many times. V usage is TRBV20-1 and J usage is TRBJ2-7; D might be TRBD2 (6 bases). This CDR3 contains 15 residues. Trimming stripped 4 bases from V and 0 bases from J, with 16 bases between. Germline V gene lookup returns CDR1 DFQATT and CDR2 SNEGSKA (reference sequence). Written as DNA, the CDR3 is TGCAGTGCTACTTCCGTAGCGGAGAGCTCCTACGAGCAGTACTTC. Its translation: CSATSVAESSYEQYF.

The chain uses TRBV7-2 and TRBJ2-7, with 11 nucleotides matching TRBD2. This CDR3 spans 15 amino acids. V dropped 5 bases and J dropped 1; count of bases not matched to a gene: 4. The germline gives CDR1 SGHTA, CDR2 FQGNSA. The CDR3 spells CASSETSGVSYEQYF. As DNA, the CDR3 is TGTGCCAGCAGCGAGACTAGCGGGGTATCCTACGAGCAGTACTTC.

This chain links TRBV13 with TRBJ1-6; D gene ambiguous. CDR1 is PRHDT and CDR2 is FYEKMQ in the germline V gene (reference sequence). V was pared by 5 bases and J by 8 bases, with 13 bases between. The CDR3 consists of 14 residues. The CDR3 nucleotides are TGTGCCAGCAGCCATCAGGTGGGGTATTCACCCCTCCACTTT. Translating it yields CASSHQVGYSPLHF.

The CDR3: CASSPTPGAYNEQFF. DNA for the CDR3: TGTGCCAGCAGCCCAACCCCCGGGGCCTACAATGAGCAGTTCTTC. The rearrangement joins TRBV9 to TRBJ2-1, with D perhaps matching TRBD2 (5 bases). This CDR3 is built from 15 residues. V was pared by 4 bases and J by 2 bases, with 13 bases between. The germline V gene has CDR1 SGDLS and CDR2 YYNGEE. Complete variable domain (other parts from reference TRBV9 and TRBJ2-1): DSGVTQTPKHLITATGQRVTLRCSPRSGDLSVYWYQQSLDQGLQFLIQYYNGEERAKGNILERFSAQQFPDLHSELNLSSLELGDSALYFCASSPTPGAYNEQFFGPGTRLTVL.

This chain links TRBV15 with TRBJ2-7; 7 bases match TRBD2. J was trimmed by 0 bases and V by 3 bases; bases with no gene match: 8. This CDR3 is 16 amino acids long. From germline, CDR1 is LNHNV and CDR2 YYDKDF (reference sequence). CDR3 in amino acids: CATSSPSGRSSYEQYF. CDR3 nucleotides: TGTGCCACCAGCAGCCCTAGCGGAAGAAGCTCCTACGAGCAGTACTTC.

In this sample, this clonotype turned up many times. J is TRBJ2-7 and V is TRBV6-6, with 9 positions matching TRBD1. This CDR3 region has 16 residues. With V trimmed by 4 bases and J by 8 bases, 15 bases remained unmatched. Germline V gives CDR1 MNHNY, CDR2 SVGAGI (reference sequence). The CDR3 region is CASSSYRQGGFDKQYF. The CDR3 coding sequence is TGTGCCAGCAGTTCCTACCGACAGGGGGGATTTGACAAGCAGTACTTC.

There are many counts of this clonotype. The CDR3 bases are TGCAGCGTTAATACAGGGGGCAGGGCTTTCTTT. Protein: CSVNTGGRAFF. V is TRBV29-1 and J is TRBJ1-1; 9 bases agree with TRBD1. CDR1 SQVTM and CDR2 ANQGSEA come from the germline V gene. Germline trimming cut 5 bases from V and 11 bases from J; bases unmatched to any gene: 6. CDR3 length: 11 amino acids.

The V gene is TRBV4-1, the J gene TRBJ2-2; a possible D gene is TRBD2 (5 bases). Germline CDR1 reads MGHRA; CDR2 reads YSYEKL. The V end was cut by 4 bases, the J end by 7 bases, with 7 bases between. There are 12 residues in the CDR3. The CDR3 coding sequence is TGCGCCAGCAGCCTGGAGGACGGGGAGCTGTTTTTT. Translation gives CASSLEDGELFF.

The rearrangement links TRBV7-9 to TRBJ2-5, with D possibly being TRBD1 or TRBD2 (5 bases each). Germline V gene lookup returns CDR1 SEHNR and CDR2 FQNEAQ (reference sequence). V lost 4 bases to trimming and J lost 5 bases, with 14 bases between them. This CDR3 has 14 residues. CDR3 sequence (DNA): TGTGCCAGCAGCTCCGGGGTATCAGGGGAGACCCAGTACTTC. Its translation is CASSSGVSGETQYF.

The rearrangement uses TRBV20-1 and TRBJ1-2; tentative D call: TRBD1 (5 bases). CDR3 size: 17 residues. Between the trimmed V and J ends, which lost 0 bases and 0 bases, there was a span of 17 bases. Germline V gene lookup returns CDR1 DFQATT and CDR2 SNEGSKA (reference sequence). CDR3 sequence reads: CSARDRQGDSANYGYTF. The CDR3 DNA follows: TGCAGTGCTAGAGATCGGCAGGGAGATTCCGCTAACTATGGCTACACCTTC.

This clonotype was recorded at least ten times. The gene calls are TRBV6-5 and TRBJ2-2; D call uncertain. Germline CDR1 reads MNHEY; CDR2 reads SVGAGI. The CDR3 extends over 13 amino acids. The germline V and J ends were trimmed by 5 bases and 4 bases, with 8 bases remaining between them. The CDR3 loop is CASSRFTTGELFF. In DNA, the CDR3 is TGTGCCAGCAGTCGCTTTACCACCGGGGAGCTGTTTTTT.

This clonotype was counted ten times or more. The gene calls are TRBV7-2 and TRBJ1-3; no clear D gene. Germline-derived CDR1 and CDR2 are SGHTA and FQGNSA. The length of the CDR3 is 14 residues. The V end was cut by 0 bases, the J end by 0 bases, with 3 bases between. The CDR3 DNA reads TGTGCCAGCAGCTTAGCCCACTCTGGAAACACCATATATTTT. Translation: CASSLAHSGNTIYF. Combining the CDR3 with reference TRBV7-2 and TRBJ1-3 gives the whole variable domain GAGVSQSPSNKVTEKGKDVELRCDPISGHTALYWYRQSLGQGLEFLIYFQGNSAPDKSGLPSDRFSAERTGGSVSTLTIQRTQQEDSAVYLCASSLAHSGNTIYFGEGSWLTVV.

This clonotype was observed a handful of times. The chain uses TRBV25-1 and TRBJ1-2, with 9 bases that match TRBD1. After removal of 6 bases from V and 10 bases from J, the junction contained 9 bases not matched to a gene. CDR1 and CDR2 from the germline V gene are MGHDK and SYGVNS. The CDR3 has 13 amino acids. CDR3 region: CASSVGQGGDYTF. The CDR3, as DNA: TGTGCCAGCAGCGTGGGACAGGGTGGGGACTACACCTTC.

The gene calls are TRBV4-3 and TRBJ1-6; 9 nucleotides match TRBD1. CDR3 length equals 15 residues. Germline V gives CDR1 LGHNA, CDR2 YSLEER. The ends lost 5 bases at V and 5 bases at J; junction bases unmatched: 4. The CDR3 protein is CASSKTGGNNSPLHF. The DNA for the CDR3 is TGCGCCAGCAGCAAGACAGGGGGAAATAATTCACCCCTCCACTTT.